This TCR beta chain was captured by sequencing in a study of breast tumors, draining lymph nodes, adjacent tissues. General observations from the study: Most tumor T cells seemingly derive from lymph node, then expand in tumor. The lymph node origin of tumor T cells was framed as consistent with a hypothesis, not demonstrated. Luminal-like breast cancer showed significantly higher tumor–nontumor repertoire similarity than basal-like.

From the multiplex PCR reads, TCRdb called clonotypes with MiXCR, one entry per CDR3 protein. The repertoire consists of 65,000 to 80,000 distinct CDR3 sequences, with about 20% occurring once and the leading ten covering about 2.2%. This clonotype has only a few counts. Its target is unknown. Axillary draining lymph nodes of breast cancer patients supplied the node samples. The CDR3 spans 12 residues. V was trimmed by 3 bases and J by 4 bases, leaving 9 bases between them. Per the germline V gene, CDR1 is DFQATT and CDR2 is SNEGSKA (reference sequence). J is TRBJ1-1 and V is TRBV20-1, with D hard to call. Sequenced material: axillary lymph node tissue. The clonotype comes from a female donor with breast cancer. Some clones in this sample may be carry-over from other donors' samples. The DNA for the CDR3 is TGCAGTGCTAGCCGGGGAATCACTGAAGCTTTCTTT. Translated: CSASRGITEAFF.